This is a list of T cell receptor beta chains from one sample in a study of shared clonotypes between healthy human individuals. Clones were read by immunoSEQ multiplex PCR, and TCRdb kept only the in-frame ones, dropping some. This table has around 2.5 million clones, roughly 93% appearing once. Specimen: naive CD4+ T cells from PBMCs. The receptors shown here come from a man aged 18 to 29 in good health. Some clones in this sample may be carry-over from other donors' samples. The CDR3 runs from the conserved cysteine through the conserved F or W. D genes are given only for firm matches. Clone size is not always given. Where it is, it says once, few, many or a class for expanded clones.

TRBV4-1,-,TRBD1,TRBJ2-6,20,CASSQRQGRPVGAGANVLTF,TGCGCCAGCAGCCAACGACAGGGGAGGCCGGTCGGAGCCGGGGCCAACGTCCTGACTTTC
TRBV30,few,-,TRBJ1-3,14,CAWSGGHSGNTIYF,TGTGCCTGGAGTGGGGGACACTCTGGAAACACCATATATTTT
TRBV15,-,-,TRBJ2-7,16,CATSHGGQGWVHEQYF,TGTGCCACCAGCCATGGGGGGCAGGGTTGGGTCCACGAGCAGTACTTC
TRBV6-6,-,-,TRBJ1-5,15,CASSYAAGDNQPQHF,TGTGCCAGCAGTTACGCGGCAGGTGACAATCAGCCCCAGCATTTT
TRBV28,-,TRBD2,TRBJ2-1,14,CATTRGVVVDEQFF,TGTGCCACCACGCGGGGGGTCGTGGTGGATGAGCAGTTCTTC
TRBV11-3,-,TRBD2,TRBJ2-1,17,CASSLGQGLAGANEQFF,TGTGCCAGCAGCTTAGGCCAGGGGCTAGCGGGAGCTAATGAGCAGTTCTTC
TRBV7-9,-,-,TRBJ2-5,15,CASSFRGAEQETQYF,TGTGCCAGCAGCTTTAGGGGAGCGGAACAAGAGACCCAGTACTTC
TRBV9,-,TRBD1,TRBJ1-2,14,CASSDREFSYGYTF,TGTGCCAGCAGTGACAGGGAGTTTTCCTATGGCTACACCTTC
TRBV7-3,-,-,TRBJ2-2,15,CASSLGLENTGELFF,TGTGCCAGCAGCTTAGGGCTAGAGAACACCGGGGAGCTGTTTTTT
TRBV7-8,-,TRBD2,TRBJ2-5,15,CASSLTSSGGETQYF,TGTGCCAGCAGCTTAACCTCTAGCGGGGGAGAGACCCAGTACTTC
TRBV11-2,-,-,TRBJ2-1,13,CASSLVQGYEQFF,TGTGCCAGCAGCTTAGTACAGGGCTATGAGCAGTTCTTC
TRBV10-3,-,TRBD2,TRBJ2-2,15,CAISEREENTGELFF,TGTGCCATCAGTGAACGGGAGGAGAACACCGGGGAGCTGTTTTTT
TRBV5-1,-,-,TRBJ2-5,13,CASSLRGKETQYF,TGCGCCAGCAGCTTGAGGGGAAAAGAGACCCAGTACTTC
TRBV15,-,TRBD1,TRBJ1-3,19,CATSRDRGWDRYSGNTIYF,TGTGCCACCAGCAGAGATAGGGGGTGGGACAGATACTCTGGAAACACCATATATTTT
TRBV4-1,once,TRBD1,TRBJ1-1,13,CASSPPDRVGAFF,TGCGCCAGCAGCCCCCCGGACAGGGTAGGCGCTTTCTTT
TRBV28,-,TRBD1,TRBJ1-1,15,CASSRVGQGRTEAFF,TGTGCCAGCAGTCGAGTAGGACAGGGAAGGACTGAAGCTTTCTTT
TRBV7-2,-,TRBD1,TRBJ2-5,13,CASSTGQGETQYF,TGTGCCAGCAGCACCGGACAGGGGGAGACCCAGTACTTC
TRBV25-1,-,-,TRBJ2-1,14,CASSETWPIHEQFF,TGTGCCAGCAGTGAAACTTGGCCTATCCATGAGCAGTTCTTC
TRBV29-1,-,-,TRBJ2-7,12,CSARSGAAEQYF,TGCAGCGCAAGGTCCGGGGCAGCCGAGCAGTACTTC
TRBV27,once,-,TRBJ2-5,19,CAPAQPTTAVHPSQETQYF,TGTGCCCCAGCTCAGCCAACCACAGCCGTCCATCCGAGCCAAGAGACCCAGTACTTC
TRBV5-4,-,-,TRBJ2-5,13,CASSSTPLETQYF,TGTGCCAGCAGCTCGACCCCCCTGGAGACCCAGTACTTC